This entry features one T cell receptor (beta chain) sequence. Sequencing used cDNA as its template, made by extracting RNA and reverse transcribing it. Profiling relied on immunoSEQ multiplex PCR, and the TCRdb table lists in-frame clones only, not all of them. The table lists about 97,000 clones, about two fifths of them singletons, with about 1.4% in the top ten. Peripheral blood samples and lesional scalp punch biopsies were obtained from alopecia areata patients. The germline V and J ends were trimmed by 1 base and 3 bases, with 10 bases remaining between them. Germline V gives CDR1 SQVTM, CDR2 ANQGSEA. This CDR3 region has 13 residues. This record comes from a study of CD8+ T cells in alopecia areata.

The receptor was derived from a human donor with alopecia areata. This chain links TRBV29-1 with TRBJ2-7; D is possibly TRBD2 (5 bases). The sequencing input was CD4+ T cells sorted from blood. Here the CDR3 reads CSVEGAGGYEQYF. The CDR3 DNA sequence: TGCAGCGTTGAAGGGGCAGGAGGCTACGAGCAGTACTTC.